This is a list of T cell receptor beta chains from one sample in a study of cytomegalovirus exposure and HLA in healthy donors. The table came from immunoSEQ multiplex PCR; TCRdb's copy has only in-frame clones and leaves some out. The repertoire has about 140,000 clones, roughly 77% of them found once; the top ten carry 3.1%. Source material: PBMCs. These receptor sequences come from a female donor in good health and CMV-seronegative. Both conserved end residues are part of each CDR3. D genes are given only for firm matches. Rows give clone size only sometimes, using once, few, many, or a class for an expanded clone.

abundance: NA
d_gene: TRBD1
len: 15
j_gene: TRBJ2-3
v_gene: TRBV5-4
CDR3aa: CASSFLTGAADTQYF
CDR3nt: TGTGCCAGCAGCTTTTTGACAGGGGCGGCAGATACGCAGTATTTT

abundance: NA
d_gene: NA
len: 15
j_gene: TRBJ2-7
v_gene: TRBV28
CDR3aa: CASSSPPGGAVGQYF
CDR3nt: TGTGCCAGCAGTTCCCCCCCTGGAGGAGCCGTGGGCCAGTACTTC

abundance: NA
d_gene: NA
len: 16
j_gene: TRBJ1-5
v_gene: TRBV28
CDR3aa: CASSLWEGNIGQPQHF
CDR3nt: TGTGCCAGCAGTTTATGGGAGGGTAATATTGGCCAGCCCCAGCATTTT

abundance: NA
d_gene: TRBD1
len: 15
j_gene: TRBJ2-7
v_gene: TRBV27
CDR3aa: CASSLEGGQSYEQYF
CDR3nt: TGTGCCAGCAGTTTAGAAGGGGGACAGAGCTACGAGCAGTACTTC

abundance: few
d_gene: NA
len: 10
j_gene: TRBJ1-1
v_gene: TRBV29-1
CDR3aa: CSARNVEAFF
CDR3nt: TGCAGCGCCAGGAACGTTGAAGCTTTCTTT

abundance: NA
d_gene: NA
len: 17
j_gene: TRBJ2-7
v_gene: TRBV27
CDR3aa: CASIDLTPDESSYEQYF
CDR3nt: TGTGCCAGCATCGACTTAACTCCAGATGAGAGTTCCTACGAGCAGTACTTC

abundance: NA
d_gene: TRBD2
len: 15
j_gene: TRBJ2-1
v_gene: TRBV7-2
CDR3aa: CASSLGSGSYNEQFF
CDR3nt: TGTGCCAGCAGCTTAGGTAGCGGGAGCTACAATGAGCAGTTCTTC

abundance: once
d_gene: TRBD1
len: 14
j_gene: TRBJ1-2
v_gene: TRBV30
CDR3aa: CAWVPPTGNYGYTF
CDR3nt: TGTGCCTGGGTGCCCCCGACAGGGAACTATGGCTACACCTTC

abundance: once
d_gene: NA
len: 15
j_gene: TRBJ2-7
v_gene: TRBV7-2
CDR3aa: CASSFSRDGNYEQYF
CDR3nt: TGTGCCAGCAGCTTCTCCAGAGACGGGAACTACGAGCAGTACTTC

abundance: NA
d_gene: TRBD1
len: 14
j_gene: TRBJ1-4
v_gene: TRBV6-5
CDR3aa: CASSVTGFGEKLFF
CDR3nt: TGTGCCAGCAGTGTGACAGGGTTTGGCGAAAAACTGTTTTTT

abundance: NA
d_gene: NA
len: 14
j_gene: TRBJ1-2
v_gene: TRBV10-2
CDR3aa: CASSEQAPGYGYTF
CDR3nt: TGCGCCAGCAGTGAACAAGCCCCGGGCTATGGCTACACCTTC

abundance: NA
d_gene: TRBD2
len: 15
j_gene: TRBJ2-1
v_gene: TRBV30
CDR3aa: CAWLPGLVKYNEQFF
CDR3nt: TGTGCCTGGCTCCCGGGACTAGTTAAATACAATGAGCAGTTCTTC

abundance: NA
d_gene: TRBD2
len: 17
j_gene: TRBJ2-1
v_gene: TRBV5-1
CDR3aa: CASSLPLSGSGANEQFF
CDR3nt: TGCGCCAGCAGCTTACCTCTAAGCGGGAGTGGGGCCAATGAGCAGTTCTTC

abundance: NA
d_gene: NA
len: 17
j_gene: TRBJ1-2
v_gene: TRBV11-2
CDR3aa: CASSLVLGGGANYGYTF
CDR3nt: TGTGCCAGCAGCTTAGTCCTCGGCGGGGGGGCTAACTATGGCTACACCTTC

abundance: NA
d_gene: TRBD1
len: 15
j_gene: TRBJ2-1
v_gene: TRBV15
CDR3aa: CATSRDGTAYNEQFF
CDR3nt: TGTGCCACCAGCAGAGATGGGACAGCCTACAATGAGCAGTTCTTC